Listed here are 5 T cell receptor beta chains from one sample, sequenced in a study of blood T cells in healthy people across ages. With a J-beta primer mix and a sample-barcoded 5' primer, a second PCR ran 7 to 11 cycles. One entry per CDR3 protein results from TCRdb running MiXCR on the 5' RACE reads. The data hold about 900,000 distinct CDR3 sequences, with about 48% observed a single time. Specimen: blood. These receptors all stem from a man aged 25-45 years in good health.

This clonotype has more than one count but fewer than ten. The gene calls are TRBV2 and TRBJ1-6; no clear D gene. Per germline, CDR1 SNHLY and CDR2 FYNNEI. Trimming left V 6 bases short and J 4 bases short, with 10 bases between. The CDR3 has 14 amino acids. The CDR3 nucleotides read TGTGCCAGCAGCATGGACCGGTATAATTCACCCCTCCACTTT. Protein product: CASSMDRYNSPLHF.

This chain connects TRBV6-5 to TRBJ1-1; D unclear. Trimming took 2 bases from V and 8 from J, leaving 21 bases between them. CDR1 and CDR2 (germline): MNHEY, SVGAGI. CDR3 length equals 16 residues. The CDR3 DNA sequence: TGTGCCAGCAGTTACGAGGCGGTAGGAGGCCCTCGGGAAGCTTTCTTT. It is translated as CASSYEAVGGPREAFF.

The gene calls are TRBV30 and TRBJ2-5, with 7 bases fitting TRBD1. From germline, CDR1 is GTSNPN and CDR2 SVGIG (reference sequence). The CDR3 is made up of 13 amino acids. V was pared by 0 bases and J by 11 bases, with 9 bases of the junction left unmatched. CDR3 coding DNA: TGTGCCTGGAGTGTACAAGGGGGCAATGAACAGTACTTC. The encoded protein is CAWSVQGGNEQYF.

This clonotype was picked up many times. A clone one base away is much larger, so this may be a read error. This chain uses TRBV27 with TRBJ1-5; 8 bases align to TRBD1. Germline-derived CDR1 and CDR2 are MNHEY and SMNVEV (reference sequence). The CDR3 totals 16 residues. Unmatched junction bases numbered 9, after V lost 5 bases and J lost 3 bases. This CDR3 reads CASSPGTGRTNQPQHF. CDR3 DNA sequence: TGTGCCAGCAGTCCCGGGACAGGAAGGACCAATCAGCCCCAGCATTTT.

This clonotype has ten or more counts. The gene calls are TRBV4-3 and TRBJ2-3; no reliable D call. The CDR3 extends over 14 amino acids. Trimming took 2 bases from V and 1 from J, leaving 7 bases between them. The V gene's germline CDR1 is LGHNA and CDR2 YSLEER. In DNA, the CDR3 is TGCGCCAGCAGCCAACAGACTGGCACAGATACGCAGTATTTT. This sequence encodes CASSQQTGTDTQYF.